Listed below are T cell receptor beta chains from one sample, sequenced in a study of T cell responses to AZD1222 COVID-19 vaccine. Some clones are missing from TCRdb's copy, which holds only in-frame ones; the method was immunoSEQ multiplex PCR. Of roughly 120,000 clones in the sample, roughly 92% were seen once. Sequenced here: peripheral blood, sampled 28 days after the second AZD1222 dose. Receptors originate from an adult who received the AZD1222 COVID-19 vaccine. Both conserved end residues are part of each CDR3. Each record gives: clone size, D gene, J gene, V gene, CDR3 DNA, CDR3 protein. A D gene is named only where the DNA matches it firmly. Size tells how often a clone was seen (once, few, many) or the class of an expanded clone, and some rows leave it out.

-,TRBD1,TRBJ1-2,TRBV29-1,TGCAGCGTTTCACAGGGGGCTCCATCCCTCTATGGCTACACCTTC,CSVSQGAPSLYGYTF
-,-,TRBJ2-5,TRBV7-2,TGTGCCAGCAGCTTAGCTGGCTGGAAAGAGACCCAGTACTTC,CASSLAGWKETQYF
-,TRBD1,TRBJ1-1,TRBV19,TGTGCCAGTAGAGGACAGGGGAACACTGAAGCTTTCTTT,CASRGQGNTEAFF
-,TRBD1,TRBJ1-1,TRBV19,TGTGCCAGTAGCGGACAGGGTCAGACTGAAGCTTTCTTT,CASSGQGQTEAFF
-,TRBD2,TRBJ2-1,TRBV2,TGTGCCAGCATGGAAAGGACTAGCTTGTACAATGAGCAGTTCTTC,CASMERTSLYNEQFF
-,-,TRBJ2-6,TRBV3-1/TRBV3-2,TGTGCCAGCAGCGACAGCAACTCTGGGGCCAACGTCCTGACTTTC,CASSDSNSGANVLTF
-,-,TRBJ1-5,TRBV24-1,TGTGCCACCAGTAAGGCCAGGGGCAATCAGCCCCAGCATTTT,CATSKARGNQPQHF
-,TRBD1,TRBJ2-7,TRBV7-2,TGTGCCAGCAGCTACAGGACAGGATCGACCCACGAGCAGTACTTC,CASSYRTGSTHEQYF
-,-,TRBJ1-1,TRBV19,TGTGCCAGTACTCGACGAGGGGTGAACACTGAAGCTTTCTTT,CASTRRGVNTEAFF
-,-,TRBJ2-3,TRBV11-3,TGTGCCAGCAGCTTTAGGGGCCTCAGAGATACGCAGTATTTT,CASSFRGLRDTQYF
-,-,TRBJ1-1,TRBV19,TGTGCCAGTAGTATACCAGGGGTCGATGAAGCTTTCTTT,CASSIPGVDEAFF
-,TRBD1,TRBJ2-5,TRBV10-3,TGTGCCATCAGTGAGTTGGACAGGGGTCAAGAGACCCAGTACTTC,CAISELDRGQETQYF
-,TRBD2,TRBJ2-5,TRBV3-1/TRBV3-2,TGTGCCAGCAGCCAAGATGGTGGACTAGCGGGGGTCTACCAAGAGACCCAGTACTTC,CASSQDGGLAGVYQETQYF
-,TRBD2,TRBJ2-7,TRBV10-3,TGTGCCATCCGGGGGGGGCAGGTCTCCTACGAGCAGTACTTC,CAIRGGQVSYEQYF
-,TRBD1,TRBJ1-3,TRBV12-5,TGTGCTAGTGTTAGGGGGCCTGGAAACACCATATATTTT,CASVRGPGNTIYF
-,TRBD2,TRBJ2-1,TRBV5-4,TGTGCCAGCAGGCCCGGGACTAGCCGTTCCTACAATGAGCAGTTCTTC,CASRPGTSRSYNEQFF
-,TRBD1,TRBJ2-7,TRBV24-1,TGTGCCACCAGTGACGAGGACAGGGGATCCCCCTACGAGCAGTACTTC,CATSDEDRGSPYEQYF
once,-,TRBJ2-2,TRBV18,TGTGCCAGCTCACGCCGACTACAGGGGAACACCGGGGAGCTGTTTTTT,CASSRRLQGNTGELFF
once,TRBD1,TRBJ2-2,TRBV20-1,TGCAGTGCTAGTTCGGGACAGGCCGAGAACACCGGGGAGCTGTTTTTT,CSASSGQAENTGELFF
-,TRBD1,TRBJ1-1,TRBV5-1,TGCGCCAGCAGCTTTGCCGGGACAGGGACGAACACTGAAGCTTTCTTT,CASSFAGTGTNTEAFF
-,TRBD2,TRBJ2-1,TRBV5-1,TGCGCCAGCACCCAAGGCACTAGCGGGGGGTTTTACAATGAGCAGTTCTTC,CASTQGTSGGFYNEQFF
-,TRBD1,TRBJ1-1,TRBV28,TGTGCCAGCGTACAGGGGTTCGGCACTGAAGCTTTCTTT,CASVQGFGTEAFF
-,-,TRBJ1-1,TRBV28,TGTGCCAGCAGATCCGGCCAGACTGAAGCTTTCTTT,CASRSGQTEAFF
-,-,TRBJ2-7,TRBV5-1,TGCGCCAGCAGCTTGACCAGCACCCTCATGGAGCAGTACTTC,CASSLTSTLMEQYF
-,TRBD1,TRBJ2-2,TRBV3-1/TRBV3-2,TGTGCCAGCAGCCCCTTAGGACTGACAGGGGGCGGGGAGCTGTTTTTT,CASSPLGLTGGGELFF
-,-,TRBJ1-2,TRBV7-2,TGTGCCAGCAGCTTTCCCGGGACGCCTCCGATCTTCTTC,CASSFPGTPPIFF
-,-,TRBJ2-2,TRBV7-2,TGTGCCAGCAGCTTAATTCATCGGAACACCGGGGAGCTGTTTTTT,CASSLIHRNTGELFF
-,-,TRBJ2-7,TRBV10-1,TGCGCCACCGAACCACTACAGGGCCACGAGCAGTACTTC,CATEPLQGHEQYF
-,TRBD1,TRBJ1-2,TRBV28,TGTGCCAGCAGTTTTAACAGGGGGTTTTATGGCTACACCTTC,CASSFNRGFYGYTF
-,-,TRBJ2-5,TRBV19,TGTGCCAGTAGTCCGGGGCCAGCCCCCAGGCGAGAGACCCAGTACTTC,CASSPGPAPRRETQYF
-,-,TRBJ2-7,TRBV12-3/TRBV12-4,TGTGCCAGCAGTATGGTCCGGATGCTACTATCCTTC,CASSMVRMLLSF
-,-,TRBJ2-5,TRBV9,TGTGCCAGCAGCGTAGCTCAAGAGACCCAGTACTTC,CASSVAQETQYF
-,-,TRBJ2-7,TRBV6-5,TGTGCCAGCAGTTACTTGGCGGGCGAGCAGTACTTC,CASSYLAGEQYF
-,-,TRBJ1-6,TRBV20-1,TGCAGTGCTAGTTTTCTGAGCGGGCGTAATTCACCCCTCCACTTT,CSASFLSGRNSPLHF
-,-,TRBJ2-7,TRBV10-2,TGCGCCAGCAGCGACAGGATCTCCTACGAGCAGTACTTC,CASSDRISYEQYF
-,-,TRBJ2-7,TRBV2,TGTGCCAGCAGTGAACCCTCCTACGAGCAGTACTTC,CASSEPSYEQYF
-,TRBD1,TRBJ2-5,TRBV6-2/TRBV6-3,TGTGCCAGCAGCGGACAGGGCCAAGAGACCCAGTACTTC,CASSGQGQETQYF
-,-,TRBJ1-6,TRBV7-2,TGTGCCAGCAGATTGGACATAGGAAGGGAATCACCCCTCCACTTT,CASRLDIGRESPLHF
once,TRBD1,TRBJ1-4,TRBV3-1/TRBV3-2,TGTGCCAGCAGCCCGGGACAGGGTTCGTTTCTACTGTTTTTT,CASSPGQGSFLLFF
-,-,TRBJ1-5,TRBV7-2,TGTGCCAGCAGCTTTGACCTGGCCGGGGGGCCCCAGCATTTT,CASSFDLAGGPQHF
once,-,TRBJ1-1,TRBV27,TGTGCCAGCAGTTCGAGGGACGGGGTGAGCACTGAAGCTTTCTTT,CASSSRDGVSTEAFF
-,-,TRBJ2-7,TRBV10-3,TGTGCCATCAGTGAAGGGGGGCTAGCGGACTCCTACGAGCAGTACTTC,CAISEGGLADSYEQYF
once,TRBD1,TRBJ1-2,TRBV20-1,TGCAGTGCTAGTATATTTGCGGACAGGGACTTCTATGGCTACACCTTC,CSASIFADRDFYGYTF
once,-,TRBJ1-4,TRBV7-9,TGTGCCAGCAGCTTAGGGCAGCTGAATGAAAAACTGTTTTTT,CASSLGQLNEKLFF
-,TRBD1,TRBJ2-3,TRBV29-1,TGCAGCGTCTTAGGACAGGGTGTATGGACAGATACGCAGTATTTT,CSVLGQGVWTDTQYF
-,-,TRBJ1-3,TRBV11-2,TGTGCCAGCAGCTTATCGTCCCGGGACATCTACTCTGGAAACACCATATATTTT,CASSLSSRDIYSGNTIYF
-,-,TRBJ2-7,TRBV7-2,TGTGCCAGCAGCTTAAGCTGGCAGTCCTACGAGCAGTACTTC,CASSLSWQSYEQYF
-,TRBD1,TRBJ2-3,TRBV19,TGTGCCAGTAGTAGGCAGGGGGCCGCAGATACGCAGTATTTT,CASSRQGAADTQYF
-,-,TRBJ2-5,TRBV5-1,TGCGCCAGCAGCTTGGGCCCGAGGAGGACAGAAGAGACCCAGTACTTC,CASSLGPRRTEETQYF
-,-,TRBJ1-4,TRBV6-2/TRBV6-3,TGTGCCAGCAGTCGCGGGGGAACTAATGAAAAACTGTTTTTT,CASSRGGTNEKLFF
-,-,TRBJ2-5,TRBV5-1,TGCGCCAGCAGTATTGGCGCCACCCCTAATCAAGAGACCCAGTACTTC,CASSIGATPNQETQYF
-,TRBD1,TRBJ2-3,TRBV19,TGTGCCAGTAGAAAGGACAGGGGATCAGATACGCAGTATTTT,CASRKDRGSDTQYF
-,-,TRBJ1-2,TRBV27,TGTGCCAGCAGACAGGATCCTGCCGGTGGCTACACCTTC,CASRQDPAGGYTF
once,-,TRBJ1-5,TRBV18,TGTGCCAGTTCAAACTTAAACAGGGAACCATACCCCGGTCAGCCCCAGCATTTT,CASSNLNREPYPGQPQHF
-,-,TRBJ1-6,TRBV11-3,TGTGCCAGCAGCTTGGGGACCAATTCACCCCTCCACTTT,CASSLGTNSPLHF
-,-,TRBJ1-2,TRBV7-2,TGTGCCAGCAGCTTAGCTGGGAGGGGCGGCGTTGGCTACACCTTC,CASSLAGRGGVGYTF